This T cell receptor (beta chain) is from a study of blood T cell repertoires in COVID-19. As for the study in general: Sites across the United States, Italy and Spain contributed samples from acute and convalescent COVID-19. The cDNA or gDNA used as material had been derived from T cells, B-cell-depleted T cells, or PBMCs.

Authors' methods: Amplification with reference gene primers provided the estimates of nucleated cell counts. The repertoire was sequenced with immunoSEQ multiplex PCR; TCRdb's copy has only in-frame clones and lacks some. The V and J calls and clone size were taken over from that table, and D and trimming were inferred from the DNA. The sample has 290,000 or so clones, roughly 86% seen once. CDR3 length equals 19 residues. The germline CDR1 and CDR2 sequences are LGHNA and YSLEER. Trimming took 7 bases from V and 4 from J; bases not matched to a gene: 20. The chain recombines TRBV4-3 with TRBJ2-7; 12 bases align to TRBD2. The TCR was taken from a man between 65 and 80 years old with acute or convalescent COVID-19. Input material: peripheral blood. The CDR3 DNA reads TGCGCCAGCACGCGGGGATCGGCTAGCGGGAGGGCCGATTGGTACGAGCAGTACTTC. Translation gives CASTRGSASGRADWYEQYF.